Sequencing of this T cell receptor beta chain was carried out in a study of T-cell reconstitution after alpha-beta-depleted transplantation in children. Unique molecular identifiers were used to barcode this TCRbeta library. Each CDR3 protein gets one entry after TCRdb re-called the PCR reads with MiXCR. Found here are some 300,000 distinct CDR3 sequences, around 7.3% of them singletons; the top ten hold 9.1%. Study-level findings and limits: The main origin of T-cell counts and diversity one year after transplant was newly produced T cells.

The CDR3 length is 14 residues. Germline loops: CDR1 SGHRS, CDR2 YFSETQ. Deletions cut 4 bases from V and 5 bases from J, with 12 bases between. This clonotype was found many times. What it binds is not known. The specimen was peripheral blood, collected 360 days after TCRalphabeta/CD19-depleted stem cell transplant. This receptor was taken from a female patient aged 2-9 years who had a stem cell transplant for Fanconi anemia, so the T cells may come from the graft donor. V gene TRBV5-1 combines with J gene TRBJ2-2; a weak D match, TRBD1 (6 bases). The CDR3 region is CASSATGGTGELFF. CDR3 DNA: TGCGCCAGCAGCGCGACAGGTGGGACCGGGGAGCTGTTTTTT. The full variable domain, its missing parts supplied by reference TRBV5-1 and TRBJ2-2, is KAGVTQTPRYLIKTRGQQVTLSCSPISGHRSVSWYQQTPGQGLQFLFEYFSETQRNKGNFPGRFSGRQFSNSRSEMNVSTLELGDSALYLCASSATGGTGELFFGEGSRLTVL.